These 8 T cell receptor beta chains were sequenced from one sample in a study of beta chain features in type 1 diabetes. Study-wide points: People with Type 1 diabetes carried modestly yet significantly shorter TCRB CDR3s in all four CD4+ subsets.

Their recognized antigens are unknown. All of the isolated RNA was reverse transcribed, so expressed TCRB transcripts were sequenced. Measured with immunoSEQ multiplex PCR; TCRdb has only the in-frame clones, and not every one. The data show under 850,000 clones, 13% seen once. The sample comprised naive CD4+ T cells from blood. These receptors were collected from a man aged 18 to 29 with type 1 diabetes.

The chain recombines TRBV30 with TRBJ1-2; the D is unclear. Germline V gives CDR1 GTSNPN, CDR2 SVGIG (reference sequence). Trimming pared 2 bases from V and 5 bases from J, leaving 21 bases between. This CDR3 has 16 amino acids. CDR3 region: CAWSTATLRPEYGYTF. The CDR3 DNA reads as TGTGCCTGGAGTACGGCTACCTTACGCCCCGAATATGGCTACACCTTC.

The chain uses TRBV6-5 and TRBJ2-3; 7 bases align to TRBD1. The CDR3 is made up of 15 amino acids. Unmatched junction bases numbered 8, after V lost 2 bases and J lost 6 bases. Looked up from germline, CDR1 is MNHEY and CDR2 is SVGAGI. The CDR3 sequence: CASSYTGQFDDTQYF. DNA for the CDR3: TGTGCCAGCAGTTACACGGGACAGTTCGACGATACGCAGTATTTT.

The J gene is TRBJ1-3, the V gene TRBV7-9; D unresolved. V lost 2 bases to trimming and J lost 1 base, with 9 bases between them. The CDR3 has 15 amino acids. Germline assignment: CDR1 SEHNR and CDR2 FQNEAQ (reference sequence). The CDR3 DNA reads as TGTGCCAGCAGCTTAAGTTTGGGTTCTGGAAACACCATATATTTT. Translating gives CASSLSLGSGNTIYF.

This clone was seen only a few times. This chain joins TRBV21-1 and TRBJ1-2; the D call TRBD1 from the table was never checked on the DNA. TRBV21-1 is given as a pseudogene. This CDR3 is built from 14 residues. CDR3 in amino acids: CASSKVAEQELYTF. In DNA, the CDR3 is TGTGCCAGCAGCAAAGTGGCGGAACAGGAGCTCTACACCTTC.

This chain joins TRBV5-4 and TRBJ2-2; D is uncertain. Germline CDR1 SGHNT, CDR2 YYREEE (reference sequence). The length of the CDR3 is 14 residues. Trimming removed 0 bases from V and 1 base from J, with 4 bases in between. The CDR3 spells CASSLDRNTGELFF. The CDR3, as DNA: TGTGCCAGCAGCTTGGACAGGAACACCGGGGAGCTGTTTTTT.

The chain couples TRBV13 to TRBJ1-5; D remains unclear. The CDR3 is 13 residues long. V dropped 2 bases and J dropped 3 bases, with 5 bases sitting between them. Germline V lookup: CDR1 PRHDT, CDR2 FYEKMQ (reference sequence). CDR3 DNA: TGTGCCAGCAGCTTAACTCCCAATCAGCCCCAGCATTTT. This encodes CASSLTPNQPQHF. The complete variable domain, with remaining parts taken from reference TRBV13 and TRBJ1-5, reads AAGVIQSPRHLIKEKRETATLKCYPIPRHDTVYWYQQGPGQDPQFLISFYEKMQSDKGSIPDRFSAQQFSDYHSELNMSSLELGDSALYFCASSLTPNQPQHFGDGTRLSIL.

In its sample, this clone was seen a few times. J is TRBJ2-7 and V is TRBV2; no firm D call. The CDR3 loop spans 14 amino acids. V was cut by 7 bases and J by 5 bases, with 18 bases left in between. The germline CDR1 and CDR2 sequences are SNHLY and FYNNEI. As DNA, the CDR3 is TGTGCCAGCAAGGTTACCCAGAGCCGCCACGAGCAGTACTTC. Encoded protein: CASKVTQSRHEQYF. The full variable domain, its missing parts supplied by reference TRBV2 and TRBJ2-7, is EPEVTQTPSHQVTQMGQEVILRCVPISNHLYFYWYRQILGQKVEFLVSFYNNEISEKSEIFDDQFSVERPDGSNFTLKIRSTKLEDSAMYFCASKVTQSRHEQYFGPGTRLTVT.

This clone was picked up a small number of times. J is TRBJ2-1 and V is TRBV5-1, with a possible D match to TRBD1 (6 bases). CDR1 is SGHRS, CDR2 YFSETQ, per germline. CDR3 length: 15 amino acids. The V end was cut by 6 bases, the J end by 5 bases, with 18 bases between. CDR3 amino acids: CASTPWGTSNNEQFF. DNA of the CDR3: TGCGCCAGCACCCCCTGGGGGACATCCAACAATGAGCAGTTCTTC.